The table lists the clone carrying this T cell receptor (beta chain) with a few counts. This CDR3 comprises 16 residues. With V trimmed by 0 bases and J by 5 bases, 4 bases remained unmatched. Germline V gene sequence: CDR1 LGHNA, CDR2 YSLEER. The data were obtained in a study of control samples from healthy donors and cancer patients. Assay used: immunoSEQ multiplex PCR; TCRdb lists only in-frame clones, some missing. Found here are 170,000 or so clones, 90% of them singletons; the top ten hold around 1.4%. The V call is TRBV4-3, the J call TRBJ2-2, with 9 bases matching TRBD2. The sequence came from a woman aged 50 to 60 in good health. Sequenced: blood. CDR3 DNA: TGCGCCAGCAGCCAAGATTGGCGGGGGGGTACCGGGGAGCTGTTTTTT. The encoded protein is CASSQDWRGGTGELFF.